The 15 T cell receptor beta chains presented below share a single source sample, sequenced in a study of shared clonotypes between healthy human individuals. Profiling relied on immunoSEQ multiplex PCR, and the TCRdb table lists in-frame clones only, not all of them. Of under 2.5 million clones listed, 85% to 95% are singletons. The sequencing sample was made of naive CD4+ T cells from PBMCs. Subset in this sample: CD45RA+ positively selected. Receptor source: a man aged 18 to 29 in good health. Some clones in this sample may be carry-over from other donors' samples.

This clone was counted a single time. The gene calls are TRBV2 and TRBJ2-7, with TRBD2 identical over 8 bases. Trimming took 5 bases from V and 6 from J; bases not matched to a gene: 9. This CDR3 has 14 amino acids. Germline assignment: CDR1 SNHLY and CDR2 FYNNEI. CDR3 DNA: TGTGCCAGCAGTCCCCCGGGACTAGACGGCGAGCAGTACTTC. Translation: CASSPPGLDGEQYF.

V usage is TRBV28 and J usage is TRBJ1-3; TRBD1 aligns across 7 bases. The trim removed 5 bases at V and 0 bases at J, leaving 10 bases unmatched. Germline lookup yields CDR1 MDHEN and CDR2 SYDVKM. The CDR3 sequence is 17 residues long. This CDR3 reads CASSPAGTAYSGNTIYF. DNA of the CDR3: TGTGCCAGCAGTCCAGCCGGGACAGCATACTCTGGAAACACCATATATTTT.

The chain has TRBV29-1 and TRBJ2-3, with TRBD1 identical over 7 bases. CDR1 is SQVTM, CDR2 ANQGSEA, per germline. This CDR3 contains 15 residues. V dropped 2 bases and J dropped 0; count of bases not matched to a gene: 5. The CDR3 here is CSVELPGQSTDTQYF. CDR3 bases: TGCAGCGTTGAACTACCGGGACAGAGCACAGATACGCAGTATTTT.

The chain is built from TRBV4-1 and TRBJ1-2; D call uncertain. Trimming pared 1 base from V and 4 bases from J, leaving 10 bases between. This CDR3 has 14 amino acids. Germline CDR1 MGHRA, CDR2 YSYEKL. The CDR3: CASSQAVISYGYTF. The CDR3 DNA is TGCGCCAGCAGCCAAGCTGTGATTTCCTATGGCTACACCTTC.

The chain has TRBV28 and TRBJ2-3, with D perhaps assigned TRBD1 or TRBD2 (5 bases each). The CDR3 spans 13 residues. The V gene's germline CDR1 is MDHEN and CDR2 SYDVKM. Trimming removed 6 bases from V and 9 bases from J, with 16 bases in between. The CDR3 DNA is TGTGCCAGCAGGAACCCTGGGGGAAACACGCAGTATTTT. This codes for CASRNPGGNTQYF.

This chain joins TRBV14 and TRBJ1-1; D unresolved. V lost 4 bases to trimming and J lost 2 bases, with 14 bases between them. CDR3 length: 15 amino acids. Germline V CDR1 and CDR2: SGHDN, FVKESK. CDR3 region: CASSRVLGRNTEAFF. For the CDR3, the DNA is TGTGCCAGCAGCCGGGTTTTAGGGCGCAACACTGAAGCTTTCTTT.

J is TRBJ1-2 and V is TRBV5-6; D is unclear. Deletions cut 6 bases from V and 7 bases from J, with 19 bases between. The CDR3 spans 14 residues. Germline V gene data show CDR1 as SGHDT and CDR2 as YYEEEE. As DNA, the CDR3 is TGTGCCAGCAACCCAAGGCAGGCGATTGGTGGCTACACCTTC. Translated: CASNPRQAIGGYTF.

This sequence joins TRBV5-5 and TRBJ1-4; D is ambiguous. With 4 bases removed from V and 7 bases from J, the gap between germline ends came to 11 bases. There are 13 residues in the CDR3. Looked up from germline, CDR1 is SGHKS and CDR2 is YYEKEE (reference sequence). This CDR3 is CASSIGPTEKLFF. CDR3 nucleotide sequence: TGTGCCAGCAGCATCGGACCTACTGAAAAACTGTTTTTT.

The chain has TRBV7-3 and TRBJ1-4; tentatively, D is TRBD1 (5 bases). The V end lost 2 bases, the J end lost 8 bases, and 15 bases lay between the germline ends. Germline V CDR1 and CDR2: SGHTA, FQGTGA. There are 15 residues in the CDR3. For the CDR3, the DNA is TGTGCCAGCAGCTTAGTCCCCAGGGTCGGGGAAAAACTGTTTTTT. It is translated as CASSLVPRVGEKLFF.

The gene calls are TRBV19 and TRBJ2-7, with 8 bases fitting TRBD1. The CDR3 sequence is 13 residues long. The germline V gene has CDR1 LNHDA and CDR2 SQIVND (reference sequence). Trimming took 6 bases from V and 4 from J; bases not matched to a gene: 5. CDR3 region: CASRTGAGYEQYF. CDR3 DNA sequence: TGTGCCAGTAGGACAGGGGCAGGGTACGAGCAGTACTTC.

As for this clone: The same CDR3 also results from other DNA sequences found in this sample. This chain connects TRBV28 to TRBJ1-2, with 11 bases identical to TRBD1. The V and J ends lost 6 bases and 8 bases, in that order; junction bases with no gene match: 8. Germline V gene lookup returns CDR1 MDHEN and CDR2 SYDVKM. The CDR3 covers 14 residues. CDR3: CASSLQRTGGGYTF. The CDR3 DNA sequence: TGTGCCAGCAGCTTACAGAGGACAGGGGGCGGCTACACCTTC.

DNA of the CDR3: TGTGCCACCGGGGGCAGGGGCTACAATGAGCAGTTCTTC. This encodes CATGGRGYNEQFF. The chain carries TRBV25-1 and TRBJ2-1; tentatively, D is TRBD1 or TRBD2 (6 bases each). This CDR3 has 13 residues. V lost 10 bases to trimming and J lost 3 bases, with 13 bases between them. Germline CDR1 MGHDK, CDR2 SYGVNS. The whole variable domain, filled in from reference TRBV25-1 and TRBJ2-1, reads EADIYQTPRYLVIGTGKKITLECSQTMGHDKMYWYQQDPGMELHLIHYSYGVNSTEKGDLSSESTVSRIRTEHFPLTLESARPSHTSQYLCATGGRGYNEQFFGPGTRLTVL.

This rearrangement joins TRBV28 to TRBJ2-3; unclear D gene. Germline V gives CDR1 MDHEN, CDR2 SYDVKM. The V end was cut by 7 bases, the J end by 6 bases, with 11 bases between. The CDR3 contains 12 residues. The CDR3 nucleotides read TGTGCCAGCACCTCTAAGGTTGATACGCAGTATTTT. Translating gives CASTSKVDTQYF.

This chain connects TRBV19 to TRBJ2-4, with D possibly matching TRBD2 (6 bases). The germline V gene encodes CDR1 LNHDA and CDR2 SQIVND (reference sequence). V was trimmed by 6 bases and J by 6 bases, leaving 15 bases between them. The CDR3 is 14 amino acids. CDR3 sequence: CASRVSGTGNIQYF. CDR3 sequence (DNA): TGTGCCAGTAGGGTTTCCGGGACTGGAAACATTCAGTACTTC. The entire variable domain, with the rest obtained from reference TRBV19 and TRBJ2-4, is as follows: DGGITQSPKYLFRKEGQNVTLSCEQNLNHDAMYWYRQDPGQGLRLIYYSQIVNDFQKGDIAEGYSVSREKKESFPLTVTSAQKNPTAFYLCASRVSGTGNIQYFGAGTRLSVL.

The rearrangement links TRBV19 to TRBJ2-7; D is unresolved. Trimming cost V 2 bases and J 5 bases, with 13 bases left between them. The CDR3 totals 14 residues. Per the germline V gene, CDR1 is LNHDA and CDR2 is SQIVND (reference sequence). Here the CDR3 DNA reads TGTGCCAGTAGTATAATGCCGATGGGCCACGAGCAGTACTTC. This gives the protein CASSIMPMGHEQYF.